This T cell receptor (beta chain) comes out of a study of beta chain features in type 1 diabetes. This clone was counted only a few times. Trimming took 7 bases from V and 1 from J, leaving 10 bases between them. This CDR3 has 12 amino acids. Germline-derived CDR1 and CDR2 are SQVTM and ANQGSEA. The entirety of the isolated RNA underwent reverse transcription, so expressed TCRB transcripts were sequenced. The table came from immunoSEQ multiplex PCR; TCRdb's copy has only in-frame clones and leaves some out. This sample has 970,000 or so clones, with roughly a sixth found just once. The rearrangement uses TRBV29-1 and TRBJ2-5; tentative D call: TRBD1 (6 bases). This clonotype was obtained from a woman aged 18-29 years in good health. The sequenced sample was naive CD4+ T cells from blood. The DNA for the CDR3 is TGCAGCGCCCGGACAGTCCAAGAGACCCAGTACTTC. This sequence encodes CSARTVQETQYF.